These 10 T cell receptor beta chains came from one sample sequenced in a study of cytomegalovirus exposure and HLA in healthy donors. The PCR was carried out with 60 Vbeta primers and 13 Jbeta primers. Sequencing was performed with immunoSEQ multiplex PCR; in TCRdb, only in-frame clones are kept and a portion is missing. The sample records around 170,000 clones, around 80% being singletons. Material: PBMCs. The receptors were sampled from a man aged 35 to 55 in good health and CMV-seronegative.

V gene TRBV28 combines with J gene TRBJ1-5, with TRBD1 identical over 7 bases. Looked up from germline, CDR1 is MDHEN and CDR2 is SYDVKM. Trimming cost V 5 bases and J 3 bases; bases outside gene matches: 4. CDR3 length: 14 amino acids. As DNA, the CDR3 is TGTGCCAGCAGTCCGGGACAGCACAATCAGCCCCAGCATTTT. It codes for CASSPGQHNQPQHF.

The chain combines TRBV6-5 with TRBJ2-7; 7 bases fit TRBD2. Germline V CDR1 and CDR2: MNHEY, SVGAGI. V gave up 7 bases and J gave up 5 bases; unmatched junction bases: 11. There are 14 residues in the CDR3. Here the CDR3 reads CASTPPGRVHEQYF. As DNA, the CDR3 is TGTGCCAGCACCCCCCCGGGGAGGGTCCACGAGCAGTACTTC.

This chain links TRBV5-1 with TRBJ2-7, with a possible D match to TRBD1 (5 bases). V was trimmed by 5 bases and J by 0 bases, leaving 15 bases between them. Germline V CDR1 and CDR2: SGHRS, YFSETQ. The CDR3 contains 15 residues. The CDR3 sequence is CASRTGHLSSYEQYF. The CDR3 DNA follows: TGCGCCAGCAGGACCGGACACTTGAGCTCCTACGAGCAGTACTTC.

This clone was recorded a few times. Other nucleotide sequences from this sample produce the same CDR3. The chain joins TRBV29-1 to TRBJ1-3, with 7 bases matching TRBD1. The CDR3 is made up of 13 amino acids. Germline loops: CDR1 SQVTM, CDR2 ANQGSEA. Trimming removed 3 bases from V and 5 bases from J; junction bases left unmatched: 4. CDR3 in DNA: TGCAGCGTTGAGACAGGGTTGAGAAACACCATATATTTT. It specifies CSVETGLRNTIYF.

The CDR3 coding sequence is TGTGCCAGCAGCTCTACCGGTTCCCTCGAGCAGTACTTC. Protein: CASSSTGSLEQYF. The chain carries TRBV7-9 and TRBJ2-7; the D is unclear. CDR1 SEHNR and CDR2 FQNEAQ come from the germline V gene (reference sequence). Between the trimmed V and J ends, which lost 4 bases and 6 bases, there was a span of 13 bases. This CDR3 is 13 amino acids long.

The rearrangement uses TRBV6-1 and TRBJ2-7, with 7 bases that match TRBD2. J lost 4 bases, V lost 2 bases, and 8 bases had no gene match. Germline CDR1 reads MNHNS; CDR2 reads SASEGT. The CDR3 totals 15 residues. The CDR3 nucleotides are TGTGCCAGCAGTGAAAACCTAGCGGAGTCTTACGAGCAGTACTTC. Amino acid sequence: CASSENLAESYEQYF.

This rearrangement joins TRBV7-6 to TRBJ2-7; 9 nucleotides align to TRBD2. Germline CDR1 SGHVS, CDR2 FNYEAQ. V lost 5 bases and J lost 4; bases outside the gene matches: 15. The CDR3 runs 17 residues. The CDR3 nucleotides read TGTGCCAGCAGCCTGAGCTCGGGAGCGGGGGGCCTGTACGAGCAGTACTTC. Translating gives CASSLSSGAGGLYEQYF.

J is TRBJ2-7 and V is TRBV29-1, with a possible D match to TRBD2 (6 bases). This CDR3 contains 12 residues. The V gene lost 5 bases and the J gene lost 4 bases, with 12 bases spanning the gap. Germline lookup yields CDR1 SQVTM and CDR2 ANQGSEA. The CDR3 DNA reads TGCAGCGTTCGGGGGAGCGGGTACGAGCAGTACTTC. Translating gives CSVRGSGYEQYF.

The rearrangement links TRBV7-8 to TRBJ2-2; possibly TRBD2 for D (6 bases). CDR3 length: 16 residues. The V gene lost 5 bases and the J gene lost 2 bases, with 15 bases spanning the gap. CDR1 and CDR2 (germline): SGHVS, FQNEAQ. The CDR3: CASSARVAANTGELFF. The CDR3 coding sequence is TGTGCCAGCAGCGCCAGGGTAGCGGCTAACACCGGGGAGCTGTTTTTT.

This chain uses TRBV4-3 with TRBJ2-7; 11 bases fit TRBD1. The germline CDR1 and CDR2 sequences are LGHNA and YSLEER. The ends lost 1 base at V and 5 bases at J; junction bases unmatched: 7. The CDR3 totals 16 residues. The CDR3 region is CASSQAPGQGGHEQYF. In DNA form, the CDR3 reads TGCGCCAGCAGCCAAGCCCCGGGACAGGGGGGACACGAGCAGTACTTC.